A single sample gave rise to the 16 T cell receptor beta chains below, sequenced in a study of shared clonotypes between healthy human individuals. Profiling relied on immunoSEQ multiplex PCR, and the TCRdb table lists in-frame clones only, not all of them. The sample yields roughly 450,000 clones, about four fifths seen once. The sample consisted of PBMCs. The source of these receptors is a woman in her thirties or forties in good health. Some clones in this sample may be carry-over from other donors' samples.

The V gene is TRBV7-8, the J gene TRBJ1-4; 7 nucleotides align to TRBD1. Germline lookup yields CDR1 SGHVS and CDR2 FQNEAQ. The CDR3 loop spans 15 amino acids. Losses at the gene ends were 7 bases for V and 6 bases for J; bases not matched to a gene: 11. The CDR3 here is CASTPSGQKYEKLFF. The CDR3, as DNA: TGTGCCAGCACCCCCTCGGGACAGAAGTATGAAAAACTGTTTTTT.

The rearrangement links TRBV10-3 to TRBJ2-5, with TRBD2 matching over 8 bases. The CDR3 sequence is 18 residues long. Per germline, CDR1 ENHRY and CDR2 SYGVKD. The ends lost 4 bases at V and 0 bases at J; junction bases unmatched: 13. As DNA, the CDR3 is TGTGCCATCAGTGCGCAGCTCCTACTAGCGGTGGACCAAGAGACCCAGTACTTC. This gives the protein CAISAQLLLAVDQETQYF.

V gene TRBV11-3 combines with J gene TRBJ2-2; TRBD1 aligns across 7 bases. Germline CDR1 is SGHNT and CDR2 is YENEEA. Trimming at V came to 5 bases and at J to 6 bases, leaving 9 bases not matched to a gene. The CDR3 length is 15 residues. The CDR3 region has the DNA TGTGCCAGCAGCCCCAGAAACAGGGGTTCCGGGGAGCTGTTTTTT. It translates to CASSPRNRGSGELFF.

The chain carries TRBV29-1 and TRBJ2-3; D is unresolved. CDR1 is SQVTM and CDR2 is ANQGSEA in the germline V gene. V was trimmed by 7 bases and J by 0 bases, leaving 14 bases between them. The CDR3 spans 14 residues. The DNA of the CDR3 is TGCAGCGCTGCGAAGGGTCCTAGCACAGATACGCAGTATTTT. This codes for CSAAKGPSTDTQYF.

For the CDR3, the DNA is TGTGCCAGTAGTGTACAGGGACTTGAAGCTTTCTTT. Its translation: CASSVQGLEAFF. The V gene is TRBV19, the J gene TRBJ1-1, with D maybe TRBD1 (6 bases). The V gene lost 5 bases and the J gene lost 7 bases, with 11 bases spanning the gap. The CDR3 is made up of 12 amino acids. CDR1 is LNHDA, CDR2 SQIVND, per germline (reference sequence).

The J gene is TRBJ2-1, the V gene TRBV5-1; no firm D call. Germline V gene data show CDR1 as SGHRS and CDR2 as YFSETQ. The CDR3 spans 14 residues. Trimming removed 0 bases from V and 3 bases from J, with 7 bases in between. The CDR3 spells CASSLGLDYNEQFF. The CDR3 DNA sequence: TGCGCCAGCAGCTTGGGGCTAGACTACAATGAGCAGTTCTTC. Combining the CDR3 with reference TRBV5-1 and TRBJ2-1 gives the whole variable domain KAGVTQTPRYLIKTRGQQVTLSCSPISGHRSVSWYQQTPGQGLQFLFEYFSETQRNKGNFPGRFSGRQFSNSRSEMNVSTLELGDSALYLCASSLGLDYNEQFFGPGTRLTVL.

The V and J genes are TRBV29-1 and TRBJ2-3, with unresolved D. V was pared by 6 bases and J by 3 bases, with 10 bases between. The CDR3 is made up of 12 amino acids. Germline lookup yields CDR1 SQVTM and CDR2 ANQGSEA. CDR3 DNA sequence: TGCAGCGTGTTACCCAGGACAGATACGCAGTATTTT. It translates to CSVLPRTDTQYF.

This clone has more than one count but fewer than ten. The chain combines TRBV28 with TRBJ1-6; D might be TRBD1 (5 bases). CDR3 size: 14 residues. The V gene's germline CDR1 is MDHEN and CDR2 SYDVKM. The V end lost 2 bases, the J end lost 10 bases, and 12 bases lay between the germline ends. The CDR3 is CASSLTGDYSPLHF. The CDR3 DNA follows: TGTGCCAGCAGTTTAACGGGGGATTACTCACCCCTCCACTTT.

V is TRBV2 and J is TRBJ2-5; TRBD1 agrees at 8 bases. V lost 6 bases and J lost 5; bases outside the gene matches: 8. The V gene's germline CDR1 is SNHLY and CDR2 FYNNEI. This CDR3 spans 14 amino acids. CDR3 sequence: CASRATTGEETQYF. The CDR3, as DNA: TGTGCCAGCAGAGCTACGACAGGGGAGGAGACCCAGTACTTC. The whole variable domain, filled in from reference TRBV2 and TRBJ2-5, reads EPEVTQTPSHQVTQMGQEVILRCVPISNHLYFYWYRQILGQKVEFLVSFYNNEISEKSEIFDDQFSVERPDGSNFTLKIRSTKLEDSAMYFCASRATTGEETQYFGPGTRLLVL.

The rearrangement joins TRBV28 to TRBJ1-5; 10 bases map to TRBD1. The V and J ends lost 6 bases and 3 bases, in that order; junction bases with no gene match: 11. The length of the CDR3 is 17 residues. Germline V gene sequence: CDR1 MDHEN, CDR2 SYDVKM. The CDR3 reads CASSYGRGQGVNQPQHF. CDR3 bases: TGTGCCAGCAGCTATGGACGCGGACAGGGGGTCAATCAGCCCCAGCATTTT. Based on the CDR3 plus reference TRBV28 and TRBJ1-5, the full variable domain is DVKVTQSSRYLVKRTGEKVFLECVQDMDHENMFWYRQDPGLGLRLIYFSYDVKMKEKGDIPEGYSVSREKKERFSLILESASTNQTSMYLCASSYGRGQGVNQPQHFGDGTRLSIL.

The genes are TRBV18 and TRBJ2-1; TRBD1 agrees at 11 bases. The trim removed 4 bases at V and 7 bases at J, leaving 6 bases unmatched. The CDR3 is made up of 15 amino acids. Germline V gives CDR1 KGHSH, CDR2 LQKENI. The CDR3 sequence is CASSRGQGALNEQFF. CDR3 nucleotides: TGTGCCAGCTCACGAGGACAGGGGGCGTTGAATGAGCAGTTCTTC. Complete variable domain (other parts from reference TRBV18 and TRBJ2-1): NAGVMQNPRHLVRRRGQEARLRCSPMKGHSHVYWYRQLPEEGLKFMVYLQKENIIDESGMPKERFSAEFPKEGPSILRIQQVVRGDSAAYFCASSRGQGALNEQFFGPGTRLTVL.

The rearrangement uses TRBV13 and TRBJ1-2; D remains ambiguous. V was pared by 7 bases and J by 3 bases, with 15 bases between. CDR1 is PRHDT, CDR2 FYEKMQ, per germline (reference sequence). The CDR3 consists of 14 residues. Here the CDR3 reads CASTLRSSDYGYTF. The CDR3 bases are TGTGCCAGCACCCTGCGGAGCAGCGACTATGGCTACACCTTC.

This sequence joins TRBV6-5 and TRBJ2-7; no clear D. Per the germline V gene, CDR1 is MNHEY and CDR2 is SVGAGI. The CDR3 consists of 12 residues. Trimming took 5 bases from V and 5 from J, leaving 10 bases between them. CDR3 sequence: CASSPGIHEQYF. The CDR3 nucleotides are TGTGCCAGCAGTCCAGGAATTCACGAGCAGTACTTC.

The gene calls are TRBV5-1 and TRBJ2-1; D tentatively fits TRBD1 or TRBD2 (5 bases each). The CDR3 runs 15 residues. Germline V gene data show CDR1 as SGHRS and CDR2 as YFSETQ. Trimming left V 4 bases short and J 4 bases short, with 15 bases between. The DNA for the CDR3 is TGCGCCAGCAGCCTACAGGAGGCTGATTACAATGAGCAGTTCTTC. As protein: CASSLQEADYNEQFF.

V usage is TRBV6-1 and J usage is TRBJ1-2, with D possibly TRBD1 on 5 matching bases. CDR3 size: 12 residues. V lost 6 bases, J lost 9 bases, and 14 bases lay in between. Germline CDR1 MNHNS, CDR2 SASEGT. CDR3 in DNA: TGTGCCAGCAGCACGACCGACAGTAGCTACACCTTC. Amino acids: CASSTTDSSYTF.

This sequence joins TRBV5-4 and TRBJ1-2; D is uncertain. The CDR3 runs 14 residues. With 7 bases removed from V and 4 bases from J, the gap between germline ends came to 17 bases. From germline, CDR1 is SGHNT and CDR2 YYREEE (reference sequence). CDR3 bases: TGTGCCAGCGAACTACCAGGAAAGACCTATGGCTACACCTTC. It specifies CASELPGKTYGYTF.